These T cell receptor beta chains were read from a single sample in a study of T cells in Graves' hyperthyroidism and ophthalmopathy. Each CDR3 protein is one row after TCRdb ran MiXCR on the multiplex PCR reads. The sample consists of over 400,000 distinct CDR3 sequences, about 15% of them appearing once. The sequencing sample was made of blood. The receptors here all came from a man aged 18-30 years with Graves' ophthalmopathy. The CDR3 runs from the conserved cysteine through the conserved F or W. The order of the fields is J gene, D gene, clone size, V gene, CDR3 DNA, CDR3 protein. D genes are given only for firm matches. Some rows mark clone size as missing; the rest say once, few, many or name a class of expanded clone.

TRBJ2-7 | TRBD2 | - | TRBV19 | TGTGCCAGTAGTATAAGTCTAGCGGGAGGGAACTCCTACGAGCAGTACTTC | CASSISLAGGNSYEQYF
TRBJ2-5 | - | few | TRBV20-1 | TGCAGTGCTAGAGGTTCCTTTGCAGAGCAAGAGACCCAGTACTTC | CSARGSFAEQETQYF
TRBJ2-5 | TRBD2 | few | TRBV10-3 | TGTGCCACTAGCGGGGGGGCGGAGACCCAGTACTTC | CATSGGAETQYF
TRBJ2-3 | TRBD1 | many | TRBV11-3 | TGTGCCAGCAGCTTCGGACAGGTGGGCACAGATACGCAGTATTTT | CASSFGQVGTDTQYF
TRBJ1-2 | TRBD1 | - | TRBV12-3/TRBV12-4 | TGTGCCAGCAGTTTAGCGAGGAGACAGGGGGTGAGTGGCTACACCTTC | CASSLARRQGVSGYTF
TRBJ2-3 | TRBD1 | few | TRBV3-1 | TGTGCCAGCAGAGCAGCGGGACAGGGAACAGATACGCAGTATTTT | CASRAAGQGTDTQYF
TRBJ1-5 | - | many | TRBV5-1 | TGCGCCAGCAGCAGCCGGGAGGGGAGGAATCAGCCCCAGCATTTT | CASSSREGRNQPQHF
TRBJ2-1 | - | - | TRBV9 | TGTGCCAGCAGCGTAGGCGGCGTCGCCTACAATGAGCAGTTCTTC | CASSVGGVAYNEQFF
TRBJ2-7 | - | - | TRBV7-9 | TGTGCCAGCAGCTTAGTTCAGAGTTCCTACGAGCAGTACTTC | CASSLVQSSYEQYF
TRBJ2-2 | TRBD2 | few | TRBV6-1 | TGTGCCAGCGGCGGGACTAGCGGGGACACCGGGGAGCTGTTTTTT | CASGGTSGDTGELFF
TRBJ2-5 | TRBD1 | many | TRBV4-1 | TGCGCCAGCAGCCAAGGGACAGGGGTCGGAGAGACCCAGTACTTC | CASSQGTGVGETQYF
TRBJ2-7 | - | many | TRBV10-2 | TGCGCCAGCATTGGGGGGGCCACCTACGAGCAGTACTTC | CASIGGATYEQYF
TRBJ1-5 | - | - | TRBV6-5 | TGTGCCAGCAGTTACATACGTCTTAGCAATCAGCCCCAGCATTTT | CASSYIRLSNQPQHF
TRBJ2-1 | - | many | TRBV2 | TGTGCCAGCACTGAGGACAATGAGCAGTTCTTC | CASTEDNEQFF
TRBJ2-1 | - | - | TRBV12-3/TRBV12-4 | TGTGCCAGCAGTGTCGGGACTTTAATCTACAATGAGCAGTTCTTC | CASSVGTLIYNEQFF
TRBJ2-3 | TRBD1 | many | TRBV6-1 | TGTGCCAGCAGGACCGGGACAGGGGGCGCGTCAGCCACAGATACGCAGTATTTT | CASRTGTGGASATDTQYF
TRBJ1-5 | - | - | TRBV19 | TGTGCCAGTAGTATCGGGTTGGATCAGCCCCAGCATTTT | CASSIGLDQPQHF
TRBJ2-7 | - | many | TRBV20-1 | TGCAGTGCAACAGAGCCGGCAGGGGCCGTCTACGAGCAGTACTTC | CSATEPAGAVYEQYF
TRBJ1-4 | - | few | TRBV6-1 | TGTGCCAGCAGAATAGGGGGATCGACTAATGAAAAACTGTTTTTT | CASRIGGSTNEKLFF
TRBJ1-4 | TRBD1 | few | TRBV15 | TGTGCCACCAGCAGAGATAACTCTCAGGGGGATGAAAAACTGTTTTTT | CATSRDNSQGDEKLFF
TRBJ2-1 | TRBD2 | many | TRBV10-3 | TGTGCCATCACTGGGACTAGCGGGACGCGCGGGAATGAGCAGTTCTTC | CAITGTSGTRGNEQFF
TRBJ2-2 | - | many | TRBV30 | TGTGCCTGGAGTGGAACCGGGGAGCTGTTTTTT | CAWSGTGELFF
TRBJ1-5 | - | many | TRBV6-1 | TGTGCCAGCAGTGAAATGTCGGGCAATCAGCCCCAGCATTTT | CASSEMSGNQPQHF
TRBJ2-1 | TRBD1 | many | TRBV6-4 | TGTGCCAGCAGTGACCGCGGACAGGGATACAATGAGCAGTTCTTC | CASSDRGQGYNEQFF
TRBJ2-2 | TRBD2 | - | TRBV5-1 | TGCGCCAGCAGGGTAGCGGGAGCATCCGGGGAGCTGTTTTTT | CASRVAGASGELFF
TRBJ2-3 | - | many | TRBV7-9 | TGTGCCAGCAGCTATAGTGCAGATTGGGATACGCAGTATTTT | CASSYSADWDTQYF
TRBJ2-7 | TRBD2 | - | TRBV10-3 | TGTGCCATACTAGCGATCTACGAGCAGTACTTC | CAILAIYEQYF
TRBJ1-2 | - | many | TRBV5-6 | TGTGCCAGCAGTCCCCCGGGAGCGTCTCCCTATGGCTACACCTTC | CASSPPGASPYGYTF
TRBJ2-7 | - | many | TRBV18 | TGTGCCAGCTCACCACCTAAAGCCTCAGCGTACGAGCAGTACTTC | CASSPPKASAYEQYF
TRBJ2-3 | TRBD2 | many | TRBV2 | TGTGCCAGCACCCCACTAGCGATGACAGATACGCAGTATTTT | CASTPLAMTDTQYF
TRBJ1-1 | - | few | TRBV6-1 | TGTGCCAGCAGTGAAGGGACAGAGAACACTGAAGCTTTCTTT | CASSEGTENTEAFF
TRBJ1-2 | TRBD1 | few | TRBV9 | TGTGCCAGCAGCGTTCCCCGGGACAGACCCTATGGCTACACCTTC | CASSVPRDRPYGYTF
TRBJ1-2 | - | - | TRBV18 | TGTGCCAGCAGGTCAGGGGTCTCTTCATGGTATGGCTACACCTTC | CASRSGVSSWYGYTF
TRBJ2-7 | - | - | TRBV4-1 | TGCGCCAGCAGCCAAGTTTCCTCCTTGGGACTTGGGAAGGGTTACGAGCAGTACTTC | CASSQVSSLGLGKGYEQYF
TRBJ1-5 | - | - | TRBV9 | TGTGCCAGCAGCGTATTTGATGGCCAGCCCCAGCATTTT | CASSVFDGQPQHF
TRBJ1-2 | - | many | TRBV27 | TGTGCCAGCAGTTTGTCTGGGTCGGACTATGGCTACACCTTC | CASSLSGSDYGYTF
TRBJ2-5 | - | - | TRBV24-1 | TGTGCCACCAGTGACAACTATTTGGAGACCCAGTACTTC | CATSDNYLETQYF
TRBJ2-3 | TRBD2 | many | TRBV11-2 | TGTGCCAGCAGCTCTTCCCGTAGCGGGGGGGCGCTGGGGTGGACAGATACGCAGTATTTT | CASSSSRSGGALGWTDTQYF
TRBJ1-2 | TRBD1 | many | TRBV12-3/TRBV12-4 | TGTGCCAGCAGCCCGGGACAGCACTATGGCTACACCTTC | CASSPGQHYGYTF
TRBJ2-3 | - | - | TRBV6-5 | TGTGCCAGCAGTTCCCGGGCAGGGGTCCCAGATACGCAGTATTTT | CASSSRAGVPDTQYF
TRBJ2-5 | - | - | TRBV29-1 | TGCAGCGTTGAAGACAGGGGTGGGGAGACCCAGTACTTC | CSVEDRGGETQYF
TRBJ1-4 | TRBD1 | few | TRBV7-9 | TGTGCCAGCAGCTTCCCACCGGGACAGGGTAATGAAAAACTGTTTTTT | CASSFPPGQGNEKLFF
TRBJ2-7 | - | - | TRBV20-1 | TGCAGTGCCCTTGATGCCTACGAGCAGTACTTC | CSALDAYEQYF
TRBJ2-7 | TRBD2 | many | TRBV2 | TGTGCCACCAGAGGGACTAGCGGGACCCACTCCTACGAGCAGTACTTC | CATRGTSGTHSYEQYF
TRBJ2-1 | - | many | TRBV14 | TGTGCCAGCAGCCAATGGGAGCGGGCATGGCCGGAGCAGTTCTTC | CASSQWERAWPEQFF
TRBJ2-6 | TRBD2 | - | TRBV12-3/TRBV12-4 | TGTGCCAGCAGCCAAGATAGATGGCGGGAGGGCTCTATGGGGGCCAACGTCCTGACTTTC | CASSQDRWREGSMGANVLTF
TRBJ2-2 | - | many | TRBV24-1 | TGTGCCACCCCTCGGATCGGGGCCGGGGAGCTGTTTTTT | CATPRIGAGELFF
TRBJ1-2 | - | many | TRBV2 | TGTGCCACCTATACAGGGCCCTTGGTTCTCCGGGACCCCAGTGGCTACACCTTC | CATYTGPLVLRDPSGYTF
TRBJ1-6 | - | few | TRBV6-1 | TGTGCCAGCAGTAGGGGTTGGGGGATTGAGTCTTCACCCCTCCACTTT | CASSRGWGIESSPLHF
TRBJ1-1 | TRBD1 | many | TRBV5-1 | TGCGCCAGCAGCCTCCAGACAGGGAATATGATGAACACTGAAGCTTTCTTT | CASSLQTGNMMNTEAFF
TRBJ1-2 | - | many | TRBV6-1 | TGTGCCAGCAGTTTTGACGGGGTCCGAGACTATGGCTACACCTTC | CASSFDGVRDYGYTF
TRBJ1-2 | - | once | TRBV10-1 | TGCGCCAGCAGTGAGAACAGAAACTATGGCTACACCTTC | CASSENRNYGYTF
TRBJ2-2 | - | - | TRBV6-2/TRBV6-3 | TGTGCCAGCAGTTTCCGAGCTCCGGCGGGCGGGGAGCTGTTTTTT | CASSFRAPAGGELFF
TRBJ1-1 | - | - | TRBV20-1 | TGCAGTGCTGCCTCGGGGTCCCTGATGAACACTGAAGCTTTCTTT | CSAASGSLMNTEAFF
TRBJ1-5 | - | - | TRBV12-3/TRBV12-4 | TGTGCCAGCAGTACACTAAATCAGCCCCAGCATTTT | CASSTLNQPQHF